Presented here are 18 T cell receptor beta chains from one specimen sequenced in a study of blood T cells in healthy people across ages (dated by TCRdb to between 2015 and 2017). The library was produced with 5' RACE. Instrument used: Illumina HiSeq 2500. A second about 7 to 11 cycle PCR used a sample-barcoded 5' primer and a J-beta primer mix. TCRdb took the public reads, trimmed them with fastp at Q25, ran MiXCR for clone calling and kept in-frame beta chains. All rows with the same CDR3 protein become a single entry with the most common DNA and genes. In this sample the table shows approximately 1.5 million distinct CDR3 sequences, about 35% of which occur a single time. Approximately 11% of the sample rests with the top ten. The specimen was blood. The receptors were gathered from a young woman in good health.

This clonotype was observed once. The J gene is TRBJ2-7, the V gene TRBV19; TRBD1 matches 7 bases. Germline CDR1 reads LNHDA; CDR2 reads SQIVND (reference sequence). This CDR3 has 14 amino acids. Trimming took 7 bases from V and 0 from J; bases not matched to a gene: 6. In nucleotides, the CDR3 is TGTGCCAGTACCACCGGGACAGCCTCCTACGAGCAGTACTTC. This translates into CASTTGTASYEQYF.

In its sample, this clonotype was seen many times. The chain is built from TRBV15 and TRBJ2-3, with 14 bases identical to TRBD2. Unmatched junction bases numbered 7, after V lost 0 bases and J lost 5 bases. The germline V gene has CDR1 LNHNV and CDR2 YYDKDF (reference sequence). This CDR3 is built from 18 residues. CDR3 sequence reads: CATSRDPTSGRAVDTQYF. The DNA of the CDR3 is TGTGCCACCAGCAGAGATCCGACTAGCGGGAGGGCCGTAGATACGCAGTATTTT.

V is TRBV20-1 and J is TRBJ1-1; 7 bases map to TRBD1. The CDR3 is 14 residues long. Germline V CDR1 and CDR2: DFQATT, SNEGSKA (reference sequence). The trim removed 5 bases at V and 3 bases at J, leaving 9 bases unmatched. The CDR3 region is CSAQEGALDTEAFF. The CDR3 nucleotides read TGCAGTGCTCAAGAGGGGGCTTTGGACACTGAAGCTTTCTTT.

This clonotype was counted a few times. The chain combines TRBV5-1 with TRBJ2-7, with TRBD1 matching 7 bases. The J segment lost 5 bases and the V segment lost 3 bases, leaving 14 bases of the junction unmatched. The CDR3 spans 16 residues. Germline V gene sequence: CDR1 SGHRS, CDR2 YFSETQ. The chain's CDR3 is CASSSRQGHRLDEQYF. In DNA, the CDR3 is TGCGCCAGCAGCTCTCGACAGGGCCATAGGCTTGACGAGCAGTACTTC. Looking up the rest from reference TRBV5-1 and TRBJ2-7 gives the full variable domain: KAGVTQTPRYLIKTRGQQVTLSCSPISGHRSVSWYQQTPGQGLQFLFEYFSETQRNKGNFPGRFSGRQFSNSRSEMNVSTLELGDSALYLCASSSRQGHRLDEQYFGPGTRLTVT.

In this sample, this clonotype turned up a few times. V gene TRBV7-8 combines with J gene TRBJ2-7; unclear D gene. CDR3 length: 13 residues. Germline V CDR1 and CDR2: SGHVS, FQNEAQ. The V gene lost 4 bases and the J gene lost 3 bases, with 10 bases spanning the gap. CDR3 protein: CASSWTELYEQYF. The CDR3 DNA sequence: TGTGCCAGCAGCTGGACGGAACTCTACGAGCAGTACTTC.

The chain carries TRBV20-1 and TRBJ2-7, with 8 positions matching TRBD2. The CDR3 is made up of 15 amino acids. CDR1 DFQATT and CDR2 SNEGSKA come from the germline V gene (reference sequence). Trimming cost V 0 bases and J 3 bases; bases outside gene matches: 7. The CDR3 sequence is CSARDPSGGNYEQYF. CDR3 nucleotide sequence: TGCAGTGCTAGAGATCCAAGCGGGGGCAACTACGAGCAGTACTTC.

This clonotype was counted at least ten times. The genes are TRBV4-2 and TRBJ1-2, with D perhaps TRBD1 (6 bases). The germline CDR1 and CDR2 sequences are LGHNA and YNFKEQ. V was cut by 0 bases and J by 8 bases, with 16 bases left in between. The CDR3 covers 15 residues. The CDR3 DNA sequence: TGTGCCAGCAGCCAAGATAGGGGGACAAAAAGCGGCTACACCTTC. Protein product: CASSQDRGTKSGYTF.

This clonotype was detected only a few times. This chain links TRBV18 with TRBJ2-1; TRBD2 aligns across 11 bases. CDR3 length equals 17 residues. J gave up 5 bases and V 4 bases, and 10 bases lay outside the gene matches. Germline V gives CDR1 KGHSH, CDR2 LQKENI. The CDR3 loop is CASSRFSGRAGDNEQFF. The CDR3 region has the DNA TGTGCCAGCTCACGATTTAGCGGGAGGGCCGGGGACAATGAGCAGTTCTTC.

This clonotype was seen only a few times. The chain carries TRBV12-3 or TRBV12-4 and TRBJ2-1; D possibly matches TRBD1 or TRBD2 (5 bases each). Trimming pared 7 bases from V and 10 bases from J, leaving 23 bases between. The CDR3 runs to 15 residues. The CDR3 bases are TGTGCCAGCAAACCACGGGAACTAGGGGCTCGGGAGCAGTTCTTC. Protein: CASKPRELGAREQFF.

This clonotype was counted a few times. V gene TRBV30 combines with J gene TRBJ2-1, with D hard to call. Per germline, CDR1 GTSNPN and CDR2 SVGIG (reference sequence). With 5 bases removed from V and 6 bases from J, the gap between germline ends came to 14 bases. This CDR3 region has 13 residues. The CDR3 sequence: CAWGKGLGNEQFF. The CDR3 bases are TGTGCCTGGGGGAAGGGCCTGGGCAATGAGCAGTTCTTC.

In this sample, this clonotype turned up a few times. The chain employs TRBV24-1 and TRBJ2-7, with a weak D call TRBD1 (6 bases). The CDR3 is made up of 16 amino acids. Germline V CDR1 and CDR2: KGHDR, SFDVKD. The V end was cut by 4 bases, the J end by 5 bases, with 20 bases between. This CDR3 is CATSDRSTGIENEQYF. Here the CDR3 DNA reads TGTGCCACCAGTGACCGGAGTACAGGGATCGAAAACGAGCAGTACTTC.

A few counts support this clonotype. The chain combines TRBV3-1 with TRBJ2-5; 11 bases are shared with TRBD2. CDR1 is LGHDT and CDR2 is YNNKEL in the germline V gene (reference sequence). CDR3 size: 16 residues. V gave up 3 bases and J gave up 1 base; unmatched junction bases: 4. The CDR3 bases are TGTGCCAGCAGCCAGAGACTAGCGGGGTCCCAAGAGACCCAGTACTTC. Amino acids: CASSQRLAGSQETQYF.

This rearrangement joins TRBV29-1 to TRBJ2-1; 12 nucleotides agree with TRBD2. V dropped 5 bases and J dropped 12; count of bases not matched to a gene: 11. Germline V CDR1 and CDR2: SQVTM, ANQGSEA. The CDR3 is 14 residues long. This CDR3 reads CSVHPSGRAKGQFF. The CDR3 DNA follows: TGCAGCGTTCACCCTAGCGGGAGGGCCAAGGGGCAGTTCTTC.

The CDR3 DNA follows: TGTGCCAGCAGTGAAACTGGCGGGAGAAAATCGAACACCGGGGAGCTGTTTTTT. Amino acids: CASSETGGRKSNTGELFF. The chain carries TRBV6-1 and TRBJ2-2; 7 bases map to TRBD2. Trimming removed 2 bases from V and 0 bases from J; junction bases left unmatched: 9. The germline CDR1 and CDR2 sequences are MNHNS and SASEGT. The CDR3 extends over 18 amino acids.

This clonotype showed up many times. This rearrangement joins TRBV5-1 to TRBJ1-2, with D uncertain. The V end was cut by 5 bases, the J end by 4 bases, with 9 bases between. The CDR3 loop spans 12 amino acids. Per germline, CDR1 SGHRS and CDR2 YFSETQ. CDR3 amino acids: CASSYEGYGYTF. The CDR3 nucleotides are TGCGCCAGCAGTTACGAGGGCTATGGCTACACCTTC.

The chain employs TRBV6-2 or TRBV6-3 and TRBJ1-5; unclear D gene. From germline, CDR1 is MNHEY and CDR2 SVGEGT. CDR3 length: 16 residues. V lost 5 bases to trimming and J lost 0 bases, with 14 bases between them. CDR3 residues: CASSTPRRHSNQPQHF. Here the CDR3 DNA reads TGTGCCAGCAGTACCCCGCGCAGGCATAGCAATCAGCCCCAGCATTTT.

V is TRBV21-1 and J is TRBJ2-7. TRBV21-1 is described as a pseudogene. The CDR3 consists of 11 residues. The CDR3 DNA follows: TGTGCCACCCAAACGTGGCGGGAGCAGTACTTC. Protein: CATQTWREQYF.

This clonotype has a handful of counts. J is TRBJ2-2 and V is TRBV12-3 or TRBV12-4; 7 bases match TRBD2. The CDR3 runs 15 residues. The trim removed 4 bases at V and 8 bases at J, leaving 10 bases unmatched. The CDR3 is CASSYGRGRTGELFF. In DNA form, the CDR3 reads TGTGCCAGCAGTTATGGGAGGGGCCGTACGGGGGAGCTGTTTTTT.